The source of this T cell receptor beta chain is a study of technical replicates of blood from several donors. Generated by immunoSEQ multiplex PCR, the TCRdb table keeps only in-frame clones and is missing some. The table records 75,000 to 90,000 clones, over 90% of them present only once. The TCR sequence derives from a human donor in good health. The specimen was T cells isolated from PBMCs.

Here the CDR3 reads CASSGQGAVIQSEAFF. The CDR3 coding sequence is TGCGCCAGCAGCGGACAGGGGGCGGTGATCCAAAGTGAAGCTTTCTTT. The rearrangement joins TRBV4-1 to TRBJ1-1; TRBD1 matches at 11 bases. CDR1 is MGHRA, CDR2 YSYEKL, per germline. The CDR3 loop spans 16 amino acids. The J segment lost 7 bases and the V segment lost 5 bases, leaving 12 bases of the junction unmatched.